This T cell receptor beta chain was obtained from a study of blood T cell repertoires in COVID-19. Clones were read by immunoSEQ multiplex PCR, and TCRdb kept only the in-frame ones, dropping some. The repertoire holds 180,000 or so clones, about nine tenths seen once, with more than 0.75% in the top ten. Trimming pared 6 bases from V and 0 bases from J, leaving 12 bases between. In germline, CDR1 is LGHDT, CDR2 YNNKEL (reference sequence). The CDR3 extends over 15 amino acids. Each participant's cohort was designated according to participant-reported clinical history. The rearrangement links TRBV3-1 (or the pseudogene TRBV3-2) to TRBJ1-3; D remains ambiguous. The TCR sequence derives from a woman between 18 and 29 years old who had recovered from COVID-19. What was sequenced was PBMCs or T cells enriched from blood (not recorded which). DNA of the CDR3: TGTGCCAGCAGTTACGGGATCCTCTCTGGAAACACCATATATTTT. It yields the protein CASSYGILSGNTIYF.